This T cell receptor (beta chain) was recovered during a study of glioma-infiltrating T cells. General study points: CDR3 overlap between tissue and blood was very small. Tissue-blood divergence was below expectation in non-neoplastic patients, above in gliomas.

From germline, CDR1 is MNHNS and CDR2 SASEGT. This CDR3 spans 16 amino acids. V gave up 7 bases and J gave up 3 bases, with 21 bases separating them. Amplification of TCR alpha and beta CDR3 regions from RNA used iRepertoire nested multiplex PCR. Tissue mRNA or PBMC total RNA, roughly 90-450 ng, went into one-step reverse transcription and amplification. TCRdb reanalysed the multiplex PCR reads using MiXCR and keeps one entry per CDR3 protein. The sample contains more than 100,000 distinct CDR3 sequences, around 28% of which appear only once. This clonotype was counted many times. Its antigen remains unidentified.

This receptor was identified in a human donor with low-grade glioma or glioblastoma, undergoing nonglioma brain surgery, or in good health (not recorded which). The sequenced material came from glioma tissue, nonneoplastic brain tissue, or PBMCs (not recorded which). The rearrangement uses TRBV6-1 and TRBJ1-1, with D possibly TRBD1 on 6 matching bases. The CDR3 region is CASILGRGVPYTEAFF. In nucleotides, the CDR3 is TGTGCCAGCATCCTGGGCAGGGGAGTACCTTACACTGAAGCTTTCTTT.